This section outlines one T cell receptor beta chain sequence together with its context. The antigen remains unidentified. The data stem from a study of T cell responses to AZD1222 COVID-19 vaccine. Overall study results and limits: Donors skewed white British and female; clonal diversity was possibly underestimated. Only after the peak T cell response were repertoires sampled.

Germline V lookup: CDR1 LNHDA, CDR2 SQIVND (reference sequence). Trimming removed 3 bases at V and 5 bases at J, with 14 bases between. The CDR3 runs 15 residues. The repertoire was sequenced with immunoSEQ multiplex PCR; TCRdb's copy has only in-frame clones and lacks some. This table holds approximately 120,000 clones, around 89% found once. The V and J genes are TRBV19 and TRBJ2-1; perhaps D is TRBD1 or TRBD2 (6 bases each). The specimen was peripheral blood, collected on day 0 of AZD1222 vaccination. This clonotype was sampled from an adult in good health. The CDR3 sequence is CASSIWGARDNEQFF. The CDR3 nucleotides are TGTGCCAGTAGTATTTGGGGGGCAAGGGACAATGAGCAGTTCTTC.